The 21 T cell receptor beta chains listed next were all sequenced from one sample in a study of shared clonotypes between healthy human individuals. Generated by immunoSEQ multiplex PCR, the TCRdb table keeps only in-frame clones and is missing some. This sample has about 2.4 million clones, with approximately 94% found just once. Sequencing used naive CD4+ T cells sorted from blood. Subset: CD45RA+ positively selected. These receptors were obtained from a man between 18 and 35 years old in good health.

The rearrangement joins TRBV12-5 to TRBJ2-2, with 7 bases fitting TRBD1. CDR1 is LGHNT and CDR2 is FRNRAP in the germline V gene. This CDR3 contains 15 residues. V shed 7 bases and J 2 bases; nucleotides not matched to a gene: 7. The CDR3 DNA sequence: TGTGCTAGTGTTCTGGGACAGCCAAACACCGGGGAGCTGTTTTTT. This gives the protein CASVLGQPNTGELFF.

The chain uses TRBV5-1 and TRBJ2-3; D might be TRBD1 or TRBD2, each matching 5 bases. Germline V gives CDR1 SGHRS, CDR2 YFSETQ. The CDR3 loop spans 17 amino acids. Trimming took off 2 bases at V and 0 bases at J, with 16 bases between the two ends. The CDR3 reads CASSLPGAQLSTDTQYF. The CDR3 DNA follows: TGCGCCAGCAGCTTACCCGGGGCGCAACTTAGCACAGATACGCAGTATTTT.

The rearrangement joins TRBV6-5 to TRBJ2-7, with 8 positions matching TRBD1. The germline gives CDR1 MNHEY, CDR2 SVGAGI. This CDR3 comprises 14 residues. After removal of 0 bases from V and 3 bases from J, the junction contained 1 base not matched to a gene. CDR3: CASSYSQGGYEQYF. Here the CDR3 DNA reads TGTGCCAGCAGTTACTCACAGGGGGGCTACGAGCAGTACTTC.

This clone has more than one count but fewer than ten. The chain employs TRBV7-9 and TRBJ1-1; D uncertain. The CDR3 consists of 14 residues. The germline CDR1 and CDR2 sequences are SEHNR and FQNEAQ (reference sequence). V was cut by 4 bases and J by 1 base, with 10 bases left in between. CDR3 in amino acids: CASSSLGRNTEAFF. The CDR3 bases are TGTGCCAGCAGCTCCCTGGGAAGGAACACTGAAGCTTTCTTT.

The genes are TRBV28 and TRBJ1-4; tentative D call: TRBD1 (5 bases). The CDR3 length is 19 residues. V was clipped by 2 bases and J by 2 bases, with 21 bases between them. Per the germline V gene, CDR1 is MDHEN and CDR2 is SYDVKM. CDR3 sequence (DNA): TGTGCCAGCAGTTTAACGGTACCTGGTGGGGGTCCCACTAATGAAAAACTGTTTTTT. Its translation is CASSLTVPGGGPTNEKLFF. Variable domain in full (rest from reference TRBV28 and TRBJ1-4): DVKVTQSSRYLVKRTGEKVFLECVQDMDHENMFWYRQDPGLGLRLIYFSYDVKMKEKGDIPEGYSVSREKKERFSLILESASTNQTSMYLCASSLTVPGGGPTNEKLFFGSGTQLSVL.

V is TRBV4-2 and J is TRBJ2-7; maybe TRBD1 (7 bases). Germline lookup yields CDR1 LGHNA and CDR2 YNFKEQ. The CDR3 length is 16 residues. The V end was cut by 0 bases, the J end by 2 bases, with 14 bases between. The CDR3 protein is CASSQEGGQPTYEQYF. CDR3 DNA sequence: TGTGCCAGCAGCCAAGAGGGGGGACAGCCGACCTACGAGCAGTACTTC.

This chain connects TRBV7-2 to TRBJ1-2; D is undetermined. The CDR3 totals 15 residues. V shed 5 bases and J shed 8 bases, with 21 bases lying between them. Germline loops: CDR1 SGHTA, CDR2 FQGNSA. For the CDR3, the DNA is TGTGCCAGCAGCCTCATGAGGGTCACCCTGGAGGGCTACACCTTC. It translates to CASSLMRVTLEGYTF.

The chain combines TRBV10-1 with TRBJ1-4, with TRBD1 as a possible D gene (6 bases). Germline CDR1 reads WNHNN; CDR2 reads SYGVQD (reference sequence). This CDR3 region has 21 residues. V was trimmed by 6 bases and J by 7 bases, leaving 36 bases between them. The CDR3 reads CASRSWTAWGNNESIIEKLFF. CDR3 coding DNA: TGCGCCAGCAGAAGCTGGACAGCCTGGGGGAATAATGAAAGTATAATTGAAAAACTGTTTTTT.

The V gene is TRBV28, the J gene TRBJ2-7; no definite D call. Looked up from germline, CDR1 is MDHEN and CDR2 is SYDVKM. V was cut by 6 bases and J by 0 bases, with 15 bases left in between. This CDR3 has 15 residues. DNA of the CDR3: TGTGCCAGCAGCCCCTTGGTTCTCCTCTCCTACGAGCAGTACTTC. This translates into CASSPLVLLSYEQYF.

The J gene is TRBJ2-7, the V gene TRBV6-1, with TRBD2 matching 11 bases. The CDR3 is made up of 15 amino acids. Per germline, CDR1 MNHNS and CDR2 SASEGT. V shed 5 bases, J shed 4 bases, and the junction held 7 bases outside the gene matches. CDR3 sequence (DNA): TGTGCCAGCAGTCGTACTAGCGGGGGTATATACGAGCAGTACTTC. Residues: CASSRTSGGIYEQYF.

The V gene is TRBV7-6, the J gene TRBJ2-5; maybe TRBD1 (5 bases). Germline CDR1 is SGHVS and CDR2 is FNYEAQ. The CDR3 has 15 residues. V was trimmed by 5 bases and J by 1 base, leaving 14 bases between them. CDR3 protein: CASSRHTGTQETQYF. CDR3 coding DNA: TGTGCCAGCAGCCGACACACAGGTACCCAAGAGACCCAGTACTTC.

The chain couples TRBV28 to TRBJ1-1, with a possible D match to TRBD1 (5 bases). Germline V gene lookup returns CDR1 MDHEN and CDR2 SYDVKM. V was pared by 5 bases and J by 0 bases, with 10 bases between. The CDR3 is 14 amino acids. Here the CDR3 reads CASSQDSMNTEAFF. In DNA, the CDR3 is TGTGCCAGCAGTCAAGACAGTATGAACACTGAAGCTTTCTTT.

V and J are TRBV19 and TRBJ1-1; a weak D match, TRBD1 (5 bases). Germline V lookup: CDR1 LNHDA, CDR2 SQIVND (reference sequence). The CDR3 has 16 residues. V shed 6 bases and J shed 0 bases, with 17 bases lying between them. The CDR3 region is CASSLDPQGLNTEAFF. The CDR3 bases are TGTGCCAGTAGCCTTGACCCCCAGGGACTGAACACTGAAGCTTTCTTT.

The chain couples TRBV2 to TRBJ2-5; D may be TRBD2 (7 bases). Between the trimmed V and J ends, which lost 7 bases and 4 bases, there was a span of 19 bases. The CDR3 is made up of 15 amino acids. The germline V gene encodes CDR1 SNHLY and CDR2 FYNNEI. The CDR3 nucleotides are TGTGCCAGCAAGGGGGGGGTAGGTGCGGGAGAGACCCAGTACTTC. Its protein product is CASKGGVGAGETQYF. The full variable domain, its missing parts supplied by reference TRBV2 and TRBJ2-5, is EPEVTQTPSHQVTQMGQEVILRCVPISNHLYFYWYRQILGQKVEFLVSFYNNEISEKSEIFDDQFSVERPDGSNFTLKIRSTKLEDSAMYFCASKGGVGAGETQYFGPGTRLLVL.

This sequence joins TRBV11-2 and TRBJ2-3; 7 bases match TRBD1. Germline V gene sequence: CDR1 SGHAT, CDR2 FQNNGV. The CDR3 has 16 amino acids. Unmatched junction bases numbered 10, after V lost 1 base and J lost 6 bases. The CDR3 spells CASSLGQGRVSDTQYF. CDR3 coding DNA: TGTGCCAGCAGCTTAGGACAGGGCAGGGTTAGCGATACGCAGTATTTT.

The CDR3 sequence is CASSLMTGLAGANEQFF. The CDR3 DNA sequence: TGTGCCAGCAGCTTAATGACTGGACTAGCGGGAGCGAATGAGCAGTTCTTC. The chain joins TRBV11-2 to TRBJ2-1; 13 nucleotides agree with TRBD2. This CDR3 has 17 residues. V gave up 2 bases and J gave up 7 bases; unmatched junction bases: 8. Germline loops: CDR1 SGHAT, CDR2 FQNNGV.

The chain employs TRBV7-2 and TRBJ2-5; 11 positions match TRBD2. The germline V gene has CDR1 SGHTA and CDR2 FQGNSA. V gave up 1 base and J gave up 5 bases; unmatched junction bases: 9. The CDR3 is 17 amino acids. CDR3 bases: TGTGCCAGCAGCTTAGGAAATCCGGGACTAGCGGAGGAGACCCAGTACTTC. Encoded protein: CASSLGNPGLAEETQYF. Full variable domain (rest looked up from reference TRBV7-2 and TRBJ2-5): GAGVSQSPSNKVTEKGKDVELRCDPISGHTALYWYRQSLGQGLEFLIYFQGNSAPDKSGLPSDRFSAERTGGSVSTLTIQRTQQEDSAVYLCASSLGNPGLAEETQYFGPGTRLLVL.

The rearrangement uses TRBV6-1 and TRBJ2-3, with unresolved D. Germline CDR1 reads MNHNS; CDR2 reads SASEGT. Trimming removed 1 base at V and 0 bases at J, with 8 bases between. This CDR3 region has 15 residues. The DNA of the CDR3 is TGTGCCAGCAGTGAAGTGGCGAGAAGCACAGATACGCAGTATTTT. Protein product: CASSEVARSTDTQYF.

V gene TRBV4-1 combines with J gene TRBJ2-3, with D maybe TRBD2 (7 bases). V gave up 8 bases and J gave up 6 bases, with 18 bases separating them. The CDR3 extends over 14 amino acids. Germline CDR1 and CDR2: MGHRA and YSYEKL. This chain's CDR3 is CASRRGEGMDTQYF. The DNA for the CDR3 is TGCGCCAGCCGAAGGGGGGAGGGCATGGATACGCAGTATTTT.

The rearrangement uses TRBV20-1 and TRBJ2-7; D gene unclear. Trimming pared 5 bases from V and 5 bases from J, leaving 7 bases between. The CDR3 contains 10 residues. Germline CDR1 is DFQATT and CDR2 is SNEGSKA (reference sequence). In DNA form, the CDR3 reads TGCAGTGCTTGGACCCACGAGCAGTACTTC. Protein sequence: CSAWTHEQYF.

The J gene is TRBJ2-7, the V gene TRBV10-1; 8 bases match TRBD1. CDR3 size: 14 residues. Per germline, CDR1 WNHNN and CDR2 SYGVQD (reference sequence). J was trimmed by 2 bases and V by 6 bases; bases with no gene match: 6. The CDR3: CASSAGQGTYEQYF. The CDR3 region has the DNA TGCGCCAGCAGCGCAGGACAGGGAACCTACGAGCAGTACTTC.